The 16 T cell receptor beta chains given below trace back to one sample, sequenced in a study of blood T cell repertoires in COVID-19. Generated by immunoSEQ multiplex PCR, the TCRdb table keeps only in-frame clones and is missing some. The sample has some 150,000 clones, 87% seen once. Material for sequencing was PBMCs or T cells enriched from blood (not recorded which). The receptors stem from a human donor with acute COVID-19. The donor label of this sample is uncertain.

The chain is built from TRBV19 and TRBJ1-5; the D gene is possibly TRBD1 (6 bases). V dropped 4 bases and J dropped 6 bases, with 19 bases sitting between them. This CDR3 region has 16 residues. Germline V gives CDR1 LNHDA, CDR2 SQIVND (reference sequence). The CDR3: CASSRAGTLSGQPQHF. DNA for the CDR3: TGTGCCAGTAGTAGGGCTGGGACACTATCAGGTCAGCCCCAGCATTTT.

The chain combines TRBV11-1 with TRBJ2-1, with 16 bases fitting TRBD2. J was trimmed by 8 bases and V by 5 bases; bases with no gene match: 3. The CDR3 has 15 residues. The germline V gene has CDR1 SGHAT and CDR2 FQDESV (reference sequence). This CDR3 is CASSPGLAGGYEQFF. The CDR3 DNA is TGTGCCAGCAGCCCGGGACTAGCGGGGGGGTATGAGCAGTTCTTC.

The V gene is TRBV4-3, the J gene TRBJ1-2, with D tentatively TRBD1 (6 bases). This CDR3 comprises 15 residues. CDR1 is LGHNA, CDR2 YSLEER, per germline. The germline V and J ends were trimmed by 0 bases and 0 bases, with 8 bases remaining between them. The CDR3: CASSQDRGPNYGYTF. CDR3 coding DNA: TGCGCCAGCAGCCAAGACAGGGGTCCTAACTATGGCTACACCTTC.

The gene calls are TRBV5-4 and TRBJ2-3; 7 bases align to TRBD2. CDR3 length equals 13 residues. Germline-derived CDR1 and CDR2 are SGHNT and YYREEE (reference sequence). V shed 4 bases, J shed 3 bases, and the junction held 2 bases outside the gene matches. CDR3 protein: CASSRDYTDTQYF. CDR3 DNA: TGTGCCAGCAGCCGGGACTATACAGATACGCAGTATTTT.

This sequence joins TRBV7-7 and TRBJ2-5; TRBD1 matches 8 bases. The CDR3 has 15 amino acids. Germline loops: CDR1 SSHAT, CDR2 FNYEAQ (reference sequence). The junction had 9 bases not matched to a gene; V was cut back by 5 bases and J by 4 bases. This chain's CDR3 is CASSPSRTGLETQYF. The CDR3 DNA follows: TGTGCCAGCAGCCCGAGCCGGACAGGGCTAGAGACCCAGTACTTC.

The chain combines TRBV6-2 or TRBV6-3 with TRBJ1-4, with 8 bases identical to TRBD1. The CDR3 totals 16 residues. CDR1 is MNHEY and CDR2 is SVGEGT in the germline V gene. The ends lost 2 bases at V and 6 bases at J; junction bases unmatched: 8. CDR3: CASSYRTGSGHEKLFF. CDR3 coding DNA: TGTGCCAGCAGTTACCGGACAGGGTCAGGGCATGAAAAACTGTTTTTT.

The chain has TRBV2 and TRBJ1-6, with 7 nucleotides matching TRBD1. The CDR3 consists of 13 residues. Germline V gene data show CDR1 as SNHLY and CDR2 as FYNNEI. The ends lost 8 bases at V and 10 bases at J; junction bases unmatched: 8. CDR3 DNA: TGTGCCAGCGGAGGAACAGGGGAGTCACCCCTCCACTTT. Its translation is CASGGTGESPLHF.

V gene TRBV20-1 combines with J gene TRBJ2-7; D call uncertain. Trimming removed 2 bases at V and 5 bases at J, with 7 bases between. Germline V gene data show CDR1 as DFQATT and CDR2 as SNEGSKA (reference sequence). The CDR3 runs 11 residues. The CDR3 region is CSARLVHEQYF. The CDR3 DNA is TGCAGTGCTAGACTAGTCCACGAGCAGTACTTC.

This sequence joins TRBV6-5 and TRBJ1-2; 8 nucleotides line up with TRBD1. The CDR3 consists of 12 residues. V lost 8 bases and J lost 4; bases outside the gene matches: 3. Germline loops: CDR1 MNHEY, CDR2 SVGAGI. This chain's CDR3 is CASSDRGYGYTF. For the CDR3, the DNA is TGTGCCAGCTCCGACAGGGGCTATGGCTACACCTTC.

V gene TRBV11-2 combines with J gene TRBJ2-5; 10 bases line up with TRBD2. This CDR3 is 17 amino acids long. Germline-derived CDR1 and CDR2 are SGHAT and FQNNGV. J was trimmed by 2 bases and V by 2 bases; bases with no gene match: 8. In nucleotides, the CDR3 is TGTGCCAGCAGCTTATCGCCTAGCGGGGGATCTCAAGAGACCCAGTACTTC. It yields the protein CASSLSPSGGSQETQYF.

This clone was counted only a few times. The chain couples TRBV18 to TRBJ1-1; weak D call: TRBD1 (5 bases). Germline values: CDR1 KGHSH, CDR2 LQKENI. Trimming removed 1 base at V and 2 bases at J, with 14 bases between. The CDR3 is made up of 16 amino acids. CDR3 coding DNA: TGTGCCAGCTCACCACGCGAGCAGGGTCTCAACACTGAAGCTTTCTTT. This codes for CASSPREQGLNTEAFF.

This clone was counted a few times. This rearrangement joins TRBV19 to TRBJ1-2, with D possibly TRBD1 on 6 matching bases. Germline CDR1 reads LNHDA; CDR2 reads SQIVND (reference sequence). This CDR3 contains 15 residues. The V end was cut by 2 bases, the J end by 4 bases, with 14 bases between. CDR3 sequence: CASSIRGAEAYGYTF. Here the CDR3 DNA reads TGTGCCAGTAGTATACGGGGGGCCGAGGCCTATGGCTACACCTTC. The whole variable domain, filled in from reference TRBV19 and TRBJ1-2, reads DGGITQSPKYLFRKEGQNVTLSCEQNLNHDAMYWYRQDPGQGLRLIYYSQIVNDFQKGDIAEGYSVSREKKESFPLTVTSAQKNPTAFYLCASSIRGAEAYGYTFGSGTRLTVV.

The CDR3 sequence is CAWNKRGGNEQFF. For the CDR3, the DNA is TGTGCCTGGAATAAACGGGGGGGGAATGAGCAGTTCTTC. This chain links TRBV30 with TRBJ2-1; 8 bases are a match to TRBD2. The trim removed 4 bases at V and 7 bases at J, leaving 6 bases unmatched. CDR3 size: 13 residues. Germline V gene lookup returns CDR1 GTSNPN and CDR2 SVGIG (reference sequence). Drawing the rest from reference TRBV30 and TRBJ2-1, the complete variable domain is SQTIHQWPATLVQPVGSPLSLECTVEGTSNPNLYWYRQAAGRGLQLLFYSVGIGQISSEVPQNLSASRPQDRQFILSSKKLLLSDSGFYLCAWNKRGGNEQFFGPGTRLTVL.

The genes are TRBV6-5 and TRBJ2-1; 12 nucleotides line up with TRBD2. The V and J ends lost 7 bases and 7 bases, in that order; junction bases with no gene match: 5. CDR1 MNHEY and CDR2 SVGAGI come from the germline V gene. This CDR3 has 14 residues. The CDR3 DNA sequence: TGTGCCAGCACCACTAGCGGGGGGCAAAATGAGCAGTTCTTC. It encodes CASTTSGGQNEQFF.

The chain uses TRBV12-3 or TRBV12-4 and TRBJ1-5, with 7 nucleotides matching TRBD1. The length of the CDR3 is 13 residues. With V trimmed by 6 bases and J by 2 bases, 1 base remained unmatched. The CDR3 loop reads CASRQGGNQPQHF. DNA for the CDR3: TGTGCCAGCAGGCAGGGGGGCAATCAGCCCCAGCATTTT.

The chain couples TRBV5-1 to TRBJ2-7; the D is unclear. This CDR3 region has 14 residues. Germline assignment: CDR1 SGHRS and CDR2 YFSETQ. Trimming removed 0 bases from V and 3 bases from J, with 10 bases in between. The DNA of the CDR3 is TGCGCCAGCAGCTTGGCTACTGGTCTCTACGAGCAGTACTTC. The encoded protein is CASSLATGLYEQYF.